The rows below give T cell receptor beta chains drawn from one sample of a study of beta chain features in type 1 diabetes. Here immunoSEQ multiplex PCR was the method, and the copy in TCRdb shows in-frame clones only, minus some. The sample includes tens of thousands of clones, just under 50% of them seen just once. The sequencing sample was made of central memory CD4+ T cells from blood. The receptors stem from a man younger than 45 with type 1 diabetes. The CDR3 runs from the conserved cysteine through the conserved F or W. D genes are given only for firm matches. The size of a clone is reported for some rows only, either as once, few or many, or as a class for expanded clones.

-	TRBD1	TRBV2	TRBJ1-1	CASRVGQLPNAEAFF	TGTGCCAGCAGGGTGGGACAGCTCCCCAACGCTGAAGCTTTCTTT
-	TRBD2	TRBV4-1	TRBJ2-2	CASSQLLAGVGNTGELFF	TGCGCCAGCAGCCAACTACTAGCGGGGGTTGGGAACACCGGGGAGCTGTTTTTT
-	TRBD2	TRBV5-6	TRBJ2-3	CASSETSGNTDTQYF	TGTGCCAGCAGCGAAACTAGCGGCAACACAGATACGCAGTATTTT
few	-	TRBV30	TRBJ2-3	CAWSVNSADTQYF	TGTGCCTGGAGTGTAAATTCGGCAGATACGCAGTATTTT
-	-	TRBV25-1	TRBJ2-1	CASEPFTGDEQFF	TGTGCCAGCGAGCCATTTACAGGTGATGAGCAGTTCTTC
few	TRBD2	TRBV5-4	TRBJ2-3	CASSWEGTDTQYF	TGTGCCAGCAGCTGGGAGGGTACAGATACGCAGTATTTT
-	TRBD1	TRBV9	TRBJ2-2	CASSVATRDRGPGELFF	TGTGCCAGCAGCGTAGCTACTCGGGACAGGGGGCCCGGGGAGCTGTTTTTT
-	TRBD1	TRBV6-6	TRBJ1-5	CASRQGAGAGNQPQHF	TGTGCCAGCAGACAGGGGGCCGGGGCGGGCAATCAGCCCCAGCATTTT
-	-	TRBV30	TRBJ1-2	CAWSVFTGEDGYTF	TGTGCCTGGAGTGTATTTACCGGGGAAGATGGCTACACCTTC
few	-	TRBV30	TRBJ1-6	CAWSFGRGSYNSPLHF	TGTGCCTGGAGCTTCGGGAGGGGCTCCTATAATTCACCCCTCCACTTT
few	-	TRBV5-4	TRBJ1-1	CASRATQGEAFF	TGTGCCAGCAGAGCGACGCAAGGTGAAGCTTTCTTT
-	-	TRBV7-9	TRBJ1-5	CASTRGGSQPQHF	TGTGCCAGCACTCGAGGAGGGAGTCAGCCCCAGCATTTT
-	TRBD1	TRBV27	TRBJ2-1	CASSSEPGQGQFF	TGTGCCAGCAGTTCAGAACCGGGACAGGGGCAGTTCTTC
once	TRBD1	TRBV5-1	TRBJ1-6	CASSRSTGEGSPLHF	TGCGCCAGCAGCCGATCGACAGGGGAGGGTTCACCCCTCCACTTT
-	TRBD2	TRBV14	TRBJ2-3	CASSQDGTSGVGNTQYF	TGTGCCAGCAGCCAAGATGGGACTAGCGGGGTGGGGAATACGCAGTATTTT
few	-	TRBV2	TRBJ2-6	CASRPQRAGANVLTF	TGTGCCAGCAGGCCTCAGAGGGCTGGGGCCAACGTCCTGACTTTC
few	TRBD2	TRBV5-1	TRBJ2-2	CASSFGGRSSGELFF	TGCGCCAGCAGCTTCGGCGGGAGGAGTTCCGGGGAGCTGTTTTTT
-	-	TRBV5-1	TRBJ1-3	CASSLGRESGNTIYF	TGCGCCAGCAGCTTGGGCCGGGAAAGTGGAAACACCATATATTTT
few	-	TRBV5-1	TRBJ2-2	CASSLTGDTGELFF	TGCGCCAGCAGCTTAACCGGGGACACCGGGGAGCTGTTTTTT
-	TRBD1	TRBV10-3	TRBJ2-1	CATTRDRDNEQFF	TGTGCCACGACGAGGGACAGAGACAATGAGCAGTTCTTC
few	TRBD1	TRBV2	TRBJ2-7	CASTRQGSSYEQYF	TGTGCCAGCACCAGACAGGGATCCTCCTACGAGCAGTACTTC
-	TRBD1	TRBV30	TRBJ1-2	CAWSPPTQGYTF	TGTGCCTGGAGTCCCCCTACACAGGGGTACACCTTC
-	-	TRBV2	TRBJ1-5	CASTAGRVGNQPQHF	TGTGCCAGCACGGCCGGCCGGGTCGGTAATCAGCCCCAGCATTTT
-	TRBD1	TRBV6-5	TRBJ1-2	CASSPDRGIGYTF	TGTGCCAGCAGTCCGGACAGGGGAATTGGCTACACCTTC
-	TRBD2	TRBV27	TRBJ2-3	CARSTATSGRGPDTQYF	TGTGCCAGATCCACGGCTACTAGCGGGAGGGGCCCAGATACGCAGTATTTT
few	-	TRBV11-2	TRBJ2-3	CASSSGQGSTDTQYF	TGTGCCAGCAGCTCAGGCCAGGGGAGCACAGATACGCAGTATTTT
-	TRBD1	TRBV5-4	TRBJ2-1	CASSPPRAGGANEQFF	TGTGCCAGCAGCCCCCCACGGGCAGGGGGCGCGAATGAGCAGTTCTTC
-	-	TRBV7-9	TRBJ2-6	CASSLYPALHSGANVLTF	TGTGCCAGCAGCTTATATCCAGCGTTACACTCTGGGGCCAACGTCCTGACTTTC
-	-	TRBV5-4	TRBJ2-3	CASSSGTSTDTQYF	TGTGCCAGCAGCTCGGGGACTAGCACAGATACGCAGTATTTT
few	TRBD1	TRBV27	TRBJ2-5	CASSSRTGGLGETQYF	TGTGCCAGCAGTTCCCGGACAGGGGGATTAGGAGAGACCCAGTACTTC
-	TRBD2	TRBV9	TRBJ2-1	CASSSGGAPYNEQFF	TGTGCCAGCAGCTCCGGGGGGGCCCCCTACAATGAGCAGTTCTTC
-	TRBD1	TRBV6-1	TRBJ1-1	CASSDPGTAGTEAFF	TGTGCCAGCAGTGATCCGGGGACAGCTGGCACTGAAGCTTTCTTT
-	TRBD1	TRBV2	TRBJ2-5	CASRRTGLQETQYF	TGTGCCAGCAGACGGACAGGCCTCCAAGAGACCCAGTACTTC
-	-	TRBV29-1	TRBJ2-7	CSVEIMAEQYF	TGCAGCGTTGAAATTATGGCCGAGCAGTACTTC
few	-	TRBV7-8	TRBJ1-6	CASSEQGSPLHF	TGTGCCAGCAGCGAACAGGGTTCACCCCTCCACTTT
-	-	TRBV4-1	TRBJ1-1	CASSQGGANTEAFF	TGCGCCAGCAGCCAAGGGGGAGCCAACACTGAAGCTTTCTTT
-	TRBD2	TRBV7-9	TRBJ2-7	CASSFGGAAYEQYF	TGTGCCAGCAGCTTCGGGGGGGCCGCCTACGAGCAGTACTTC
-	TRBD2	TRBV14	TRBJ2-7	CASSRLDLRGRRGYEQYF	TGTGCCAGCAGCCGCCTTGACCTCCGGGGGAGGCGGGGGTACGAGCAGTACTTC
-	-	TRBV12-2	TRBJ2-2	CASRSPNRRTGELFF	TGTGCAAGTCGCTCCCCCAACAGGCGGACCGGGGAGCTGTTTTTT
-	-	TRBV11-2	TRBJ2-5	CASSFSGEETQYF	TGTGCCAGCAGCTTCTCGGGGGAAGAGACCCAGTACTTC
-	TRBD2	TRBV5-4	TRBJ2-2	CASSLGLAGKNTGELFF	TGTGCCAGCAGCTTGGGACTAGCGGGGAAGAACACCGGGGAGCTGTTTTTT
-	TRBD2	TRBV9	TRBJ2-7	CASSVASGKVYEQYF	TGTGCCAGCAGCGTAGCTAGCGGGAAGGTTTACGAGCAGTACTTC
-	TRBD1	TRBV14	TRBJ1-2	CASSPNRGSGYTF	TGTGCCAGCAGTCCGAACAGGGGTTCCGGCTACACCTTC
few	-	TRBV12-5	TRBJ2-3	CASGLGLTGDTQYF	TGTGCTAGTGGTTTGGGTTTGACGGGAGATACGCAGTATTTT
-	-	TRBV7-9	TRBJ1-1	CASSLRGGEAEAFF	TGTGCCAGCAGTCTCCGGGGTGGGGAGGCTGAAGCTTTCTTT
-	-	TRBV21-1	TRBJ1-4	CASSNRGRVTNEKLFF	TGTGCCAGCAGCAACAGGGGGCGCGTAACTAATGAAAAACTGTTTTTT
-	TRBD1	TRBV29-1	TRBJ2-7	CSVERGTGGNEQYF	TGCAGCGTTGAAAGGGGGACAGGGGGAAACGAGCAGTACTTC
-	TRBD1	TRBV7-9	TRBJ1-2	CASSLGAGTGGTGYTF	TGTGCCAGCAGCTTAGGGGCCGGGACAGGGGGAACTGGCTACACCTTC
-	TRBD1	TRBV11-2	TRBJ2-5	CASSGWDSIGSVETQYF	TGTGCCAGCAGCGGATGGGACAGTATTGGATCGGTTGAGACCCAGTACTTC
-	TRBD1	TRBV2	TRBJ1-2	CASSRTGENYGYTF	TGTGCCAGCAGTCGGACAGGGGAAAACTATGGCTACACCTTC
-	TRBD2	TRBV5-4	TRBJ2-1	CASSIGTSGRNEQFF	TGTGCCAGCAGCATCGGGACTAGCGGGAGAAATGAGCAGTTCTTC
-	TRBD1	TRBV7-8	TRBJ2-7	CASSPDRVDEQYF	TGTGCCAGCAGCCCGGACAGGGTCGACGAGCAGTACTTC
-	-	TRBV11-3	TRBJ1-2	CASSSSANYGYTF	TGTGCCAGCAGCTCGAGTGCTAACTATGGCTACACCTTC
-	-	TRBV7-2	TRBJ2-5	CASSPPSGWETQYF	TGTGCCAGCAGCCCCCCCTCGGGATGGGAGACCCAGTACTTC